This T cell receptor (beta chain) appears in the sequencing data of a study of vaccination effects on CD4 cells after COVID-19. Across the study: The median interval between the second dose and post-vaccine sampling was 72 days.

Germline CDR1 reads SGHVS; CDR2 reads FQNEAQ. CDR3 length: 16 amino acids. The V segment lost 0 bases and the J segment 4 bases; nucleotides outside the gene matches: 6. Comments on this clone: Antigen specificity is unknown.

Prior to sequencing, the ViraFEST assay stimulated PBMC with viral peptide pools, which expanded the antigen-specific CD4+ T cells. Having been cultured for approximately ten days, the cells underwent CD4+ T cell isolation. Subjects were given two BNT162b2 or mRNA-1273 vaccine doses. All vaccine recipients tested negative for nucleocapsid antibodies and had never contracted SARS-CoV-2 infection. Half the medium was replaced with IL-2 medium on days 3 and 7. The data were produced by immunoSEQ multiplex PCR, yet TCRdb's version contains in-frame clones alone and is incomplete. The table includes about 22,000 clones, 60% to 75% detected once. Overall study findings and caveats: The study had few convalescent patients and no early post-infection timepoints.

This chain links TRBV7-8 with TRBJ2-1; TRBD2 aligns across 7 bases. The sequence came from a human donor who received a COVID-19 vaccine. The sample here was CD4+ T cells from PBMCs cultured with HCoV-NL63 spike peptides, taken after COVID-19 vaccination. The CDR3 region has the DNA TGTGCCAGCAGCTTAGCTGGCGGGGGTGCTTACAATGAGCAGTTCTTC. Protein sequence: CASSLAGGGAYNEQFF.